Described below is a single T cell receptor beta chain sequence and its context. Its antigen is unknown. The sample originates from a study of T cell responses to AZD1222 COVID-19 vaccine. Study background: Doses given second, at about 4 or about 12 weeks, were pooled.

The study's findings and limits: Dominant CD4 TCR responses targeted spike regions 160-218 and 743-854. Donors in the cohort were predominantly white British and more often female, and clonal diversity was possibly underestimated.

Method: immunoSEQ multiplex PCR; TCRdb's copy keeps in-frame clones and lacks some. The sample yields about 150,000 clones, roughly 89% seen once. The junction had 4 bases not matched to a gene; V was cut back by 5 bases and J by 5 bases. The CDR3 length is 14 residues. Germline CDR1 and CDR2: SEHNR and FQNEAQ (reference sequence). V usage is TRBV7-9 and J usage is TRBJ1-4; 8 nucleotides line up with TRBD1. This TCR came from an adult in good health. This material consisted of peripheral blood, taken on day 0 of AZD1222 vaccination. The CDR3 DNA reads as TGTGCCAGCAGCCGGGACAGGCCAAATGAAAAACTGTTTTTT. Translation: CASSRDRPNEKLFF. Variable domain in full (rest from reference TRBV7-9 and TRBJ1-4): DTGVSQNPRHKITKRGQNVTFRCDPISEHNRLYWYRQTLGQGPEFLTYFQNEAQLEKSRLLSDRFSAERPKGSFSTLEIQRTEQGDSAMYLCASSRDRPNEKLFFGSGTQLSVL.